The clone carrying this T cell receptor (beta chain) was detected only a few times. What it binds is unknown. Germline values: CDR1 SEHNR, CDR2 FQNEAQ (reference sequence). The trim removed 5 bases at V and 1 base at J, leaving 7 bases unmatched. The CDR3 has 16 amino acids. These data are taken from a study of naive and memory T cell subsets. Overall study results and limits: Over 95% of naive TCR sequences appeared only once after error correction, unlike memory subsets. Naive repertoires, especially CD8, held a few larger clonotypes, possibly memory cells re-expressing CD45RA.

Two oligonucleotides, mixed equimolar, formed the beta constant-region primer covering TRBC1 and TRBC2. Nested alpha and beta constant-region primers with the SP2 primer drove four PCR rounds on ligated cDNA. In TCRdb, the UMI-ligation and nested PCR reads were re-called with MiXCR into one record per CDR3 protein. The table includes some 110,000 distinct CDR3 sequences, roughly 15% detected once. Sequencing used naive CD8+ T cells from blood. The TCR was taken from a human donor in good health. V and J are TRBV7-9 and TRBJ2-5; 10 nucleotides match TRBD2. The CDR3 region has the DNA TGTGCCAGCAGCCATGGACTAGCGGTATTCCAAGAGACCCAGTACTTC. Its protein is CASSHGLAVFQETQYF.